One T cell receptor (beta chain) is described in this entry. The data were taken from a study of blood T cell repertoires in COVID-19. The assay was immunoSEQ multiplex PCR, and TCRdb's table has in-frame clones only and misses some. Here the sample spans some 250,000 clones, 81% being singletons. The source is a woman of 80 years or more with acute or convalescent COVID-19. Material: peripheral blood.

CDR3 sequence: CASSFPGLAGDTQYF. The CDR3 bases are TGTGCCAGCAGCTTCCCGGGACTAGCGGGGGATACGCAGTATTTT. The gene calls are TRBV7-2 and TRBJ2-3; TRBD2 aligns across 13 bases. The CDR3 loop spans 15 amino acids. Per germline, CDR1 SGHTA and CDR2 FQGNSA. The trim removed 3 bases at V and 6 bases at J, leaving 3 bases unmatched.